Below are 10 T cell receptor beta chains sequenced from a single sample in a study of blood T cells in healthy people across ages. For the second PCR, which ran for about 6 to 12 cycles, a sample-barcoded 5' primer and a J-beta primer mix were used. TCRdb itself ran the 5' RACE reads through MiXCR, one entry per CDR3 protein. The table shows around 800,000 distinct CDR3 sequences, with around 45% occurring only once. Sequenced input: blood. The receptors were sampled from a man between 60 and 75 years old in good health.

This clonotype was counted between two and nine times. V usage is TRBV21-1 and J usage is TRBJ1-4. TRBV21-1 is assigned pseudogene status. The CDR3 is made up of 15 amino acids. CDR3 in DNA: TGTGCCAGCAGCAAAAGGGCACAGCATAATGAAAAACTGTTTTTT. This sequence encodes CASSKRAQHNEKLFF.

CDR3 DNA: TGCAGTGCTAGAGGTTTGAGGGAATTAAAGGGGGCTTTCTTT. Encoded protein: CSARGLRELKGAFF. The chain links TRBV20-1 to TRBJ1-1; tentatively, D is TRBD1 (5 bases). The CDR3 has 14 residues. CDR1 is DFQATT and CDR2 is SNEGSKA in the germline V gene (reference sequence). Between the trimmed V and J ends, which lost 1 base and 11 bases, there was a span of 20 bases.

This clonotype has a handful of counts. V is TRBV2 and J is TRBJ2-7; D is unresolved. Trimming removed 3 bases at V and 10 bases at J, with 7 bases between. Germline CDR1 is SNHLY and CDR2 is FYNNEI. The CDR3 runs 10 residues. The CDR3 nucleotides read TGTGCCAGCAGTGAGGTGGCACAGTACTTC. Translated: CASSEVAQYF.

The rearrangement joins TRBV10-3 to TRBJ2-1, with no clear D. The CDR3 covers 16 residues. The V end was cut by 7 bases, the J end by 6 bases, with 22 bases between. Germline CDR1 reads ENHRY; CDR2 reads SYGVKD. The CDR3: CAITSSGSLKRNEQFF. In nucleotides, the CDR3 is TGTGCCATCACGAGCTCCGGGTCCTTAAAGCGCAATGAGCAGTTCTTC.

This clonotype appeared many times. The chain couples TRBV7-2 to TRBJ2-5; D gene uncertain. The CDR3 has 13 amino acids. The V end was cut by 1 base, the J end by 2 bases, with 5 bases between. Germline V lookup: CDR1 SGHTA, CDR2 FQGNSA. Here the CDR3 DNA reads TGTGCCAGCAGCTTAGTTAGACAAGAGACCCAGTACTTC. Its translation: CASSLVRQETQYF.

The rearrangement uses TRBV5-1 and TRBJ2-3, with 7 nucleotides matching TRBD2. Germline assignment: CDR1 SGHRS and CDR2 YFSETQ. The CDR3 totals 12 residues. V shed 1 base and J 13 bases; nucleotides not matched to a gene: 6. The DNA for the CDR3 is TGCGCCAGCAGCTTGAACGCGGGGGTGAAGTATTTT. Protein sequence: CASSLNAGVKYF.

This clonotype was found a few times. The chain joins TRBV3-1 to TRBJ2-1; D call uncertain. V lost 2 bases, J lost 8 bases, and 7 bases lay in between. This CDR3 is built from 12 residues. Per germline, CDR1 LGHDT and CDR2 YNNKEL (reference sequence). As DNA, the CDR3 is TGTGCCAGCAGCCAATTCAAGGATGAGCAGTTCTTC. The encoded protein is CASSQFKDEQFF.

The genes are TRBV11-2 and TRBJ2-1, with D perhaps TRBD2 (6 bases). The CDR3 covers 15 residues. The V end lost 5 bases, the J end lost 6 bases, and 17 bases lay between the germline ends. Germline lookup yields CDR1 SGHAT and CDR2 FQNNGV. For the CDR3, the DNA is TGTGCCAGCAGCGCGGGACTTAAAGCACTCAATGAGCAGTTCTTC. Protein product: CASSAGLKALNEQFF.

The V call is TRBV10-3, the J call TRBJ2-3; D unresolved. The CDR3 spans 14 residues. Germline V gives CDR1 ENHRY, CDR2 SYGVKD. V was pared by 0 bases and J by 1 base, with 5 bases between. The CDR3, as DNA: TGTGCCATCAGTGAGTCTCAGGGCACAGATACGCAGTATTTT. Protein: CAISESQGTDTQYF.

Only a few counts were recorded for this clonotype. The CDR3, as DNA: TGCAGTGCTGAAATTAGCGGTAAGGGCTCCTACAATGAGCAGTTCTTC. It translates to CSAEISGKGSYNEQFF. This chain links TRBV20-1 with TRBJ2-1; D might be TRBD2 (6 bases). V lost 5 bases and J 0 bases, leaving 17 bases between the germline ends. This CDR3 comprises 16 residues. CDR1 is DFQATT, CDR2 SNEGSKA, per germline (reference sequence).